This TCR beta chain was sequenced for a study of blood T cell repertoires in COVID-19. Background on the study: COVID-19 samples, acute and convalescent, were from the United States, Italy and Spain.

Sequencing used immunoSEQ multiplex PCR; TCRdb keeps in-frame clones, though not all of them. The table has over 250,000 clones, roughly 89% seen once. Across about two dozen US areas, participants ranged in age from roughly 18 to 95 years. Membership in each cohort depended on participant-reported clinical history. This clonotype was obtained from a woman aged 18 to 35 who had recovered from COVID-19. The sample consisted of PBMCs or T cells enriched from blood (not recorded which).

CDR3 amino acids: CASSLAGGHEQYF. CDR3 nucleotide sequence: TGTGCCAGCAGCTTAGCGGGAGGCCACGAGCAGTACTTC. The rearrangement joins TRBV7-2 to TRBJ2-7; D might be TRBD2 (6 bases). The germline CDR1 and CDR2 sequences are SGHTA and FQGNSA. V was trimmed by 0 bases and J by 5 bases, leaving 8 bases between them. The CDR3 is made up of 13 amino acids.